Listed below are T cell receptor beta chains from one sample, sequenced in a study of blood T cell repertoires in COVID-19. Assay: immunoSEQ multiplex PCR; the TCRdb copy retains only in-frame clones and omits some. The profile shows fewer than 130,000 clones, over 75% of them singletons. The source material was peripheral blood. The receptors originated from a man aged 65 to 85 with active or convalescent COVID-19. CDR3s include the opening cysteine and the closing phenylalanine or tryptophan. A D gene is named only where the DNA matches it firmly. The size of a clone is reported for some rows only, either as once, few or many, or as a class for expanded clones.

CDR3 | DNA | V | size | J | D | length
CASSLLDRAYNEQFF | TGTGCCAGCAGTCTACTCGACAGGGCCTACAATGAGCAGTTCTTC | TRBV6-2/TRBV6-3 | - | TRBJ2-1 | TRBD1 | 15
CASSQDPTGGRGYTF | TGTGCCAGCAGCCAAGACCCGACAGGTGGCCGAGGCTACACCTTC | TRBV3-1/TRBV3-2 | - | TRBJ1-2 | - | 15
CASSLAGQGATGELFF | TGCGCCAGCAGCTTGGCGGGACAGGGGGCCACCGGGGAGCTGTTTTTT | TRBV5-1 | - | TRBJ2-2 | TRBD1 | 16
CAWSTGAVNQPQHF | TGTGCCTGGAGTACAGGGGCCGTGAATCAGCCCCAGCATTTT | TRBV30 | - | TRBJ1-5 | TRBD1 | 14
CASSPRAGSNTEAFF | TGTGCCAGCTCACCACGAGCAGGATCTAACACTGAAGCTTTCTTT | TRBV18 | - | TRBJ1-1 | - | 15
CASSFGSTYEQYF | TGTGCCAGCAGTTTTGGTAGTACCTACGAGCAGTACTTC | TRBV27 | - | TRBJ2-7 | - | 13
CASSLDRGAGTTEAFF | TGTGCCAGCAGCTTGGACAGGGGGGCCGGAACTACTGAAGCTTTCTTT | TRBV7-9 | - | TRBJ1-1 | TRBD1 | 16
CASSPGGPRQPQHF | TGTGCCAGCAGCCCAGGGGGCCCCAGGCAGCCCCAGCATTTT | TRBV28 | - | TRBJ1-5 | TRBD1 | 14
CASSYSRDRGSEAFF | TGTGCCAGTAGTTATTCCAGGGACAGGGGCTCTGAAGCTTTCTTT | TRBV19 | few | TRBJ1-1 | TRBD1 | 15
CASSLTEDTIYF | TGTGCCAGCAGCTTAACAGAAGACACCATATATTTT | TRBV7-9 | - | TRBJ1-3 | - | 12
CASSPKREAQETQYF | TGTGCCAGCAGTCCTAAGCGGGAGGCTCAAGAGACCCAGTACTTC | TRBV2 | - | TRBJ2-5 | TRBD2 | 15
CASILGGNSPLHF | TGTGCCAGCATATTAGGGGGAAATTCACCCCTCCACTTT | TRBV2 | few | TRBJ1-6 | - | 13
CATHRRNAKLFF | TGTGCCACACACCGTCGAAATGCAAAACTGTTTTTT | TRBV28 | few | TRBJ1-4 | - | 12
CASSLDPGTSDTQYF | TGTGCCAGCAGCTTAGACCCGGGAACCTCAGATACGCAGTATTTT | TRBV7-6 | few | TRBJ2-3 | - | 15
CASSQGKDRVNEQYF | TGTGCCAGCAGCCAAGGCAAGGACAGGGTAAATGAGCAGTACTTC | TRBV4-2 | - | TRBJ2-7 | TRBD1 | 15
CASSDSIDHTF | TGTGCCAGCAGTGATAGTATAGATCACACCTTC | TRBV2 | - | TRBJ1-2 | - | 11
CASSQGQFNEKLFF | TGTGCCAGCAGCCAAGGCCAGTTTAATGAAAAACTGTTTTTT | TRBV3-1/TRBV3-2 | - | TRBJ1-4 | - | 14
CASGRQGASYEQYF | TGTGCTAGTGGACGACAGGGGGCCTCCTACGAGCAGTACTTC | TRBV12-5 | - | TRBJ2-7 | TRBD1 | 14
CASSMGADTQYF | TGTGCCAGTAGTATGGGAGCAGATACGCAGTATTTT | TRBV19 | - | TRBJ2-3 | - | 12
CASSRRDREDQPQHF | TGTGCCAGCTCCCGCCGGGACAGGGAAGATCAGCCCCAGCATTTT | TRBV18 | - | TRBJ1-5 | TRBD1 | 15
CASSESVSGRYNEQFF | TGTGCCAGCAGTGAATCGGTTAGCGGGAGGTACAATGAGCAGTTCTTC | TRBV6-1 | - | TRBJ2-1 | TRBD2 | 16
CASTPTPGVETQYF | TGTGCCAGCACCCCGACCCCGGGGGTCGAGACCCAGTACTTC | TRBV28 | - | TRBJ2-5 | - | 14
CASSPGGAETQYF | TGTGCCAGCAGCCCTGGCGGAGCAGAGACCCAGTACTTC | TRBV3-1/TRBV3-2 | - | TRBJ2-5 | - | 13
CASSLGTGGNQPQHF | TGTGCCAGCAGCTTGGGGACAGGGGGAAATCAGCCCCAGCATTTT | TRBV5-6 | - | TRBJ1-5 | TRBD1 | 15
CASSASGIPYEQYF | TGTGCCAGCAGCGCTAGCGGGATACCCTACGAGCAGTACTTC | TRBV28 | - | TRBJ2-7 | TRBD2 | 14
CASKRVTVTDTQYF | TGTGCCAGCAAGAGGGTTACAGTGACAGATACGCAGTATTTT | TRBV2 | - | TRBJ2-3 | - | 14
CASSLGGGAGDTEAFF | TGTGCCAGCAGCTTGGGGGGGGGCGCCGGGGACACTGAAGCTTTCTTT | TRBV5-4 | - | TRBJ1-1 | - | 16
CASSLPPTTYNEQFF | TGTGCCAGCAGCTTGCCACCGACGACATACAATGAGCAGTTCTTC | TRBV5-6 | - | TRBJ2-1 | - | 15
CASSYNGDEKLFF | TGTGCCAGCAGTTACAACGGGGATGAAAAACTGTTTTTT | TRBV6-6 | - | TRBJ1-4 | - | 13
CASSSGGRTLRGYTF | TGTGCCAGTAGTTCGGGGGGAAGGACCCTTCGGGGCTACACCTTC | TRBV19 | - | TRBJ1-2 | - | 15
CASTKRREGTGELFF | TGTGCCAGCACAAAAAGAAGGGAGGGCACCGGGGAGCTGTTTTTT | TRBV28 | - | TRBJ2-2 | TRBD2 | 15
CASRSAGRETQYF | TGTGCCAGCAGGTCAGCGGGAAGGGAGACCCAGTACTTC | TRBV28 | - | TRBJ2-5 | TRBD2 | 13
CASSLGPRGSYNEQFF | TGTGCCAGCAGCTTAGGGCCGCGGGGATCCTACAATGAGCAGTTCTTC | TRBV5-4 | - | TRBJ2-1 | - | 16
CAWRTGASGYTF | TGTGCCTGGAGGACAGGGGCATCTGGCTACACCTTC | TRBV30 | - | TRBJ1-2 | TRBD1 | 12
CASSSGAQGYNEQFF | TGTGCCAGCAGCTCTGGAGCCCAGGGGTACAATGAGCAGTTCTTC | TRBV5-5 | - | TRBJ2-1 | - | 15
CSVGGLRTGWETQYF | TGCAGCGTTGGGGGGCTTCGGACAGGGTGGGAGACCCAGTACTTC | TRBV29-1 | - | TRBJ2-5 | TRBD1 | 15
CATSRGRGREGISRTEAFF | TGTGCCACCAGCAGAGGAAGAGGCAGGGAAGGGATTAGTAGGACTGAAGCTTTCTTT | TRBV15 | once | TRBJ1-1 | - | 19
CASSGQTVRGAPLHF | TGTGCCAGCAGCGGCCAGACGGTACGAGGTGCACCCCTCCACTTT | TRBV9 | once | TRBJ1-6 | - | 15
CASSQRHSGGGYTF | TGTGCCAGCAGCCAACGGCACAGCGGGGGGGGCTACACCTTC | TRBV3-1/TRBV3-2 | - | TRBJ1-2 | - | 14
CASSPTGGRRETQYF | TGTGCCAGCAGCCCAACAGGGGGGAGGAGGGAGACCCAGTACTTC | TRBV7-2 | few | TRBJ2-5 | TRBD1 | 15
CASSPLERNTGELFF | TGTGCCAGCTCACCACTGGAGAGAAACACCGGGGAGCTGTTTTTT | TRBV18 | - | TRBJ2-2 | - | 15
CASSQQAGGPNTQYF | TGTGCCAGCAGCCAACAAGCGGGGGGGCCGAATACGCAGTATTTT | TRBV11-2 | - | TRBJ2-3 | TRBD2 | 15
CASSLGRGAAGELFF | TGTGCCAGCAGTTTGGGCAGGGGAGCCGCCGGGGAGCTGTTTTTT | TRBV27 | - | TRBJ2-2 | - | 15
CASSQEIAGENTGELFF | TGTGCCAGCAGCCAAGAAATAGCGGGAGAGAACACCGGGGAGCTGTTTTTT | TRBV4-2 | - | TRBJ2-2 | TRBD2 | 17
CASSPWTGGNYGYTF | TGTGCCAGCAGCCCGTGGACAGGGGGCAACTATGGCTACACCTTC | TRBV3-1/TRBV3-2 | few | TRBJ1-2 | TRBD1 | 15
CASSPGQGFTSGNTIYF | TGTGCCAGCTCACCGGGACAGGGGTTTACCTCTGGAAACACCATATATTTT | TRBV18 | - | TRBJ1-3 | TRBD1 | 17
CASSEDAGWTEAFF | TGTGCCAGCAGTGAAGATGCGGGGTGGACTGAAGCTTTCTTT | TRBV2 | - | TRBJ1-1 | - | 14
CASSLDRAPSYNEQFF | TGCGCCAGCAGCTTGGACAGAGCTCCCTCCTACAATGAGCAGTTCTTC | TRBV5-1 | - | TRBJ2-1 | - | 16
CSVDSANTGELFF | TGCAGCGTGGACAGTGCGAACACCGGGGAGCTGTTTTTT | TRBV29-1 | - | TRBJ2-2 | - | 13
CASSQNPGYTNTIYF | TGTGCCAGCAGTCAAAACCCGGGGTATACAAACACCATATATTTT | TRBV11-2 | - | TRBJ1-3 | - | 15
CASSQDGYGYTF | TGTGCCAGCAGCCAAGACGGGTATGGCTACACCTTC | TRBV3-1/TRBV3-2 | - | TRBJ1-2 | - | 12
CASSQDLDSHTEAFF | TGCGCCAGCAGCCAAGATCTCGACTCCCACACTGAAGCTTTCTTT | TRBV4-1 | many | TRBJ1-1 | - | 15
CSVTGVESYGYTF | TGCAGCGTGACAGGGGTGGAGAGCTATGGCTACACCTTC | TRBV29-1 | few | TRBJ1-2 | TRBD1 | 13
CASSGGRVEAGNTIYF | TGTGCCAGCAGCGGCGGCAGGGTAGAGGCTGGAAACACCATATATTTT | TRBV9 | - | TRBJ1-3 | - | 16
CSVDPGTSSYNEQFF | TGCAGCGTTGATCCCGGGACTAGCTCCTACAATGAGCAGTTCTTC | TRBV29-1 | many | TRBJ2-1 | TRBD2 | 15
CASSYSFSGQTTEAFF | TGTGCCAGCAGTTACTCTTTTTCGGGACAGACAACTGAAGCTTTCTTT | TRBV6-5 | few | TRBJ1-1 | TRBD1 | 16
CASKIPGGPEAFF | TGTGCCAGCAAAATTCCAGGGGGCCCTGAAGCTTTCTTT | TRBV27 | - | TRBJ1-1 | TRBD1 | 13
CASSEGTANTEAFF | TGTGCCAGCAGTGAAGGGACAGCGAACACTGAAGCTTTCTTT | TRBV6-1 | - | TRBJ1-1 | - | 14
CASRPGQYNSPLHF | TGTGCCAGCAGACCGGGACAGTATAATTCACCCCTCCACTTT | TRBV27 | - | TRBJ1-6 | TRBD1 | 14